This TCR beta chain is drawn from a study of blood T cell repertoires in COVID-19. The overall study: The United States, Italy and Spain supplied acute and convalescent COVID-19 samples.

Germline V CDR1 and CDR2: SNHLY, FYNNEI. Between the trimmed V and J ends, which lost 10 bases and 4 bases, there was a span of 10 bases. This CDR3 contains 11 residues. Profiling relied on immunoSEQ multiplex PCR, and the TCRdb table lists in-frame clones only, not all of them. The sample yields hundreds of thousands of clones, almost 85% seen once. The V call is TRBV2, the J call TRBJ2-5; no definite D call. The TCR comes from a woman older than 75 with acute or convalescent COVID-19. Sequenced: peripheral blood. The CDR3 loop reads CAIRPGETQYF. DNA for the CDR3: TGTGCCATCAGACCGGGAGAGACCCAGTACTTC. Using reference TRBV2 and TRBJ2-5 for the parts outside the CDR3, the full variable domain is EPEVTQTPSHQVTQMGQEVILRCVPISNHLYFYWYRQILGQKVEFLVSFYNNEISEKSEIFDDQFSVERPDGSNFTLKIRSTKLEDSAMYFCAIRPGETQYFGPGTRLLVL.